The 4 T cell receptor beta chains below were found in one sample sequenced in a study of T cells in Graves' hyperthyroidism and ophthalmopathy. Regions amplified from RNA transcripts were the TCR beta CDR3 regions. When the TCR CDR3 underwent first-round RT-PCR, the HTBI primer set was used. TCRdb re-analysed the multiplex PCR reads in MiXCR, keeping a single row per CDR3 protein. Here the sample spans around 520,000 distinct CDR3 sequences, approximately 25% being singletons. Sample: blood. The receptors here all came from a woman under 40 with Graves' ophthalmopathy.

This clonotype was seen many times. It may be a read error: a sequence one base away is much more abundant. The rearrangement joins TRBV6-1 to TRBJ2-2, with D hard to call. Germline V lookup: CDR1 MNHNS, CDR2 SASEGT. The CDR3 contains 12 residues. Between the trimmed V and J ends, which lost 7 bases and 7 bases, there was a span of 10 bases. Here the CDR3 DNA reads TGTGCCAGCAACTTCGCTAGCGGGGAGCTGTTTTTT. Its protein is CASNFASGELFF.

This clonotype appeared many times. The DNA of the CDR3 is TGTGCCAGCTCAGCGACAGGGTCGGATCAGCCCCAGCATTTT. It encodes CASSATGSDQPQHF. The J gene is TRBJ1-5, the V gene TRBV18; 7 bases map to TRBD1. Germline V gene data show CDR1 as KGHSH and CDR2 as LQKENI. Trimming cost V 5 bases and J 5 bases; bases outside gene matches: 6. CDR3 length equals 14 residues.

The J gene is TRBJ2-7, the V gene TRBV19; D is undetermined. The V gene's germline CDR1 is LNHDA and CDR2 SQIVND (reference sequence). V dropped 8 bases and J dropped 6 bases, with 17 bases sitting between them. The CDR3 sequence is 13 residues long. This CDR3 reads CASGRIEDSEQYF. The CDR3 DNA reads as TGTGCCAGTGGACGGATAGAAGACTCCGAGCAGTACTTC.

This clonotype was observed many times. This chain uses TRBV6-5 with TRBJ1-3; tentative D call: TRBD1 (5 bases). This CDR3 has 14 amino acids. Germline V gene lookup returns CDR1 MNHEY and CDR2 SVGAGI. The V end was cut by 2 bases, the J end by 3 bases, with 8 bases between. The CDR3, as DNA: TGTGCCAGCAGTTACCCAGGGCTTGGAAACACCATATATTTT. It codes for CASSYPGLGNTIYF.